The source of this TCR beta chain is a study of shared clonotypes between healthy human individuals. Study-level information: There were three CD4 naive, three CD4 memory, two CD8 naive and one CD8 memory plates per donor.

Profiling relied on immunoSEQ multiplex PCR, and the TCRdb table lists in-frame clones only, not all of them. The data show fewer than 1.6 million clones, 98% seen once. V was pared by 4 bases and J by 12 bases, with 9 bases between. There are 11 residues in the CDR3. Germline lookup yields CDR1 MDHEN and CDR2 SYDVKM. The receptor was isolated from a man aged 25-45 years in good health. The sequenced sample consisted of naive CD4+ T cells sorted from blood. Subset here: CD45RA+ positively selected. J is TRBJ1-4 and V is TRBV28; D gene unclear. CDR3 in amino acids: CASSSVTELFF. CDR3 nucleotide sequence: TGTGCCAGCAGTTCCGTAACGGAACTGTTTTTT.